This TCR beta chain was sequenced for a study of OX40 agonist ivuxolimab in advanced cancers. Study outcomes and limitations: In general, CD8+ T cells held more expanded clones than CD4+ did, on average. Blood T cells, both CD4+ and CD8+, expanded clonally by week 6 at 0.1 to 3.0 mg/kg. Antigen targets of the expanded peripheral T cells went undetermined.

Germline-derived CDR1 and CDR2 are SGHTA and FQGNSA. The CDR3 consists of 14 residues. Trimming removed 5 bases from V and 4 bases from J, with 15 bases in between. As to this clone: Its target is unknown.

Method: immunoSEQ multiplex PCR; TCRdb's copy keeps in-frame clones and lacks some. Among 89,000 or so clones listed, around nine tenths were seen once. This specimen was CD4+ or CD8+ T cells sorted from blood, taken in a trial of the OX40 agonist ivuxolimab. The receptor was derived from an adult with an advanced solid tumor such as melanoma, head and neck, liver or kidney cancer. This chain links TRBV7-2 with TRBJ2-7; D unresolved. The CDR3 region is CASSPPPGSYEQYF. CDR3 DNA: TGTGCCAGCAGCCCCCCCCCGGGTTCATACGAGCAGTACTTC.